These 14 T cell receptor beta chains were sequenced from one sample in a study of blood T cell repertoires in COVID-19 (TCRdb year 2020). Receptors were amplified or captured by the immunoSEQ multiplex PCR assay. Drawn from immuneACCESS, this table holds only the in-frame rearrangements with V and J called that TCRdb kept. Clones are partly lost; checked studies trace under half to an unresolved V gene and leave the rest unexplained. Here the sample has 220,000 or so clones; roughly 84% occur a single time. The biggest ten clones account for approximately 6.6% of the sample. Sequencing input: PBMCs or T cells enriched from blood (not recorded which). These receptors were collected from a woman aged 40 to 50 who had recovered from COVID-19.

Here the CDR3 reads CASRPRGAGDEQYF. CDR3 sequence (DNA): TGCGCCAGCAGGCCCCGGGGGGCCGGGGACGAGCAGTACTTC. The chain combines TRBV10-2 with TRBJ2-7; D possibly corresponds to TRBD2 (7 bases). CDR3 size: 14 residues. Germline values: CDR1 WSHSY, CDR2 SAAADI. V lost 6 bases and J 5 bases, leaving 17 bases between the germline ends.

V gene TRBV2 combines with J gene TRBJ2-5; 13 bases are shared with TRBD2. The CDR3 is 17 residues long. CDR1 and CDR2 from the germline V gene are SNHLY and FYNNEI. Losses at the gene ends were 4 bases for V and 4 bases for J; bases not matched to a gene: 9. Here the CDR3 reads CASSGQLAGGRGETQYF. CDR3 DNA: TGTGCCAGCAGTGGTCAACTAGCGGGAGGGCGAGGAGAGACCCAGTACTTC. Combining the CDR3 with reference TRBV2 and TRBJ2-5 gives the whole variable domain EPEVTQTPSHQVTQMGQEVILRCVPISNHLYFYWYRQILGQKVEFLVSFYNNEISEKSEIFDDQFSVERPDGSNFTLKIRSTKLEDSAMYFCASSGQLAGGRGETQYFGPGTRLLVL.

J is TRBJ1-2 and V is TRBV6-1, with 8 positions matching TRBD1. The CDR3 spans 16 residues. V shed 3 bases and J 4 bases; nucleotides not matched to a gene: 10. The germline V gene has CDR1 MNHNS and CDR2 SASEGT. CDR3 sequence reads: CASSDQGAIPSYGYTF. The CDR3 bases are TGTGCCAGCAGTGACCAGGGGGCGATTCCCAGCTATGGCTACACCTTC.

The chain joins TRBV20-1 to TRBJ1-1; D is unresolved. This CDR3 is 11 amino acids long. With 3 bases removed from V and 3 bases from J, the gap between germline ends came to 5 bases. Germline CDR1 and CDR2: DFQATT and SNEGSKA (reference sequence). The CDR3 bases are TGCAGTGCTAGTGTCTACACTGAAGCTTTCTTT. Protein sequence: CSASVYTEAFF.

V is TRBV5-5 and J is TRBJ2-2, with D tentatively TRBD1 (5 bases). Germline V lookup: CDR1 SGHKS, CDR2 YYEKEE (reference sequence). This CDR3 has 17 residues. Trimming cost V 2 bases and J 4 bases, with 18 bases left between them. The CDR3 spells CASSFKGLSLGTGELFF. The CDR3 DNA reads TGTGCCAGCAGCTTTAAGGGGCTCTCCCTGGGCACCGGGGAGCTGTTTTTT. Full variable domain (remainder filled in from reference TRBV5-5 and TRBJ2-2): DAGVTQSPTHLIKTRGQQVTLRCSPISGHKSVSWYQQVLGQGPQFIFQYYEKEERGRGNFPDRFSARQFPNYSSELNVNALLLGDSALYLCASSFKGLSLGTGELFFGEGSRLTVL.

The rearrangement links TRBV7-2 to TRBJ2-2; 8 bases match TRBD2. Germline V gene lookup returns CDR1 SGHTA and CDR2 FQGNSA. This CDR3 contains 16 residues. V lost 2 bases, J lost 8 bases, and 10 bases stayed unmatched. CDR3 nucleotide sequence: TGTGCCAGCAGCTTATCCATTAGCGGGATAACGGGGGAGCTGTTTTTT. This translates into CASSLSISGITGELFF.

The CDR3 here is CASSGAASGNQPQHF. The CDR3 DNA follows: TGTGCCAGCAGTGGAGCCGCGTCCGGCAATCAGCCCCAGCATTTT. The chain uses TRBV28 and TRBJ1-5; D gene ambiguous. Trimming shortened V by 5 bases and J by 2 bases, and 13 bases separated the two germline ends. The CDR3 spans 15 residues. CDR1 and CDR2 (germline): MDHEN, SYDVKM.

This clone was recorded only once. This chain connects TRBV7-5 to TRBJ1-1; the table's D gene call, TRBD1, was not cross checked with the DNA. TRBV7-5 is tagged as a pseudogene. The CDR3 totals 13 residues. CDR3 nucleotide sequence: TGTGTCAGAGGGACAGCCATGAACACTGAAGCTTTCTTT. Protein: CVRGTAMNTEAFF.

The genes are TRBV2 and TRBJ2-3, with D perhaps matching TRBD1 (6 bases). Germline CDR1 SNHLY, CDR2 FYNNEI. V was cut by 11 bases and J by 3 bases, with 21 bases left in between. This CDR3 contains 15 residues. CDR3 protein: CASSPRGGETDTQYF. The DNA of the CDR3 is TGTGCCTCATCGCCCCGAGGGGGAGAGACAGATACGCAGTATTTT.

The CDR3 loop is CASRGGLSNQPQHF. Written as DNA, the CDR3 is TGTGCCAGCAGAGGGGGTTTGAGCAATCAGCCCCAGCATTTT. The gene calls are TRBV2 and TRBJ1-5; a weak D match, TRBD1 (6 bases). Trimming left V 6 bases short and J 1 base short, with 10 bases between. Germline loops: CDR1 SNHLY, CDR2 FYNNEI. This CDR3 has 14 amino acids.

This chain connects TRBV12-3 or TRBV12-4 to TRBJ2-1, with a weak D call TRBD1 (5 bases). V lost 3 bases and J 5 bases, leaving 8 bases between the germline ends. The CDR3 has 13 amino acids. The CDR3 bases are TGTGCCAGCAGTTTCCTAGGGGACAATGAGCAGTTCTTC. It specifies CASSFLGDNEQFF.

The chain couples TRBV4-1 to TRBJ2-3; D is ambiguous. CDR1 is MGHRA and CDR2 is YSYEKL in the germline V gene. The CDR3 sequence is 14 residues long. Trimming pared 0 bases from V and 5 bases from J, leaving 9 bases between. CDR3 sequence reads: CASSQDIRRDTQYF. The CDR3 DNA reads TGCGCCAGCAGCCAAGATATACGGAGAGATACGCAGTATTTT.

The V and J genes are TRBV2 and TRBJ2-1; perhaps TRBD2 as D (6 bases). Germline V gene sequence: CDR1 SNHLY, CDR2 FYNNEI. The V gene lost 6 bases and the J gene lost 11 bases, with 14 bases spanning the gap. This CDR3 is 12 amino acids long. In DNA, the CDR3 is TGTGCCAGCAGGGGACTGAATGAGAAGCAGTTCTTC. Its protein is CASRGLNEKQFF. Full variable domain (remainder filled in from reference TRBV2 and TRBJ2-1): EPEVTQTPSHQVTQMGQEVILRCVPISNHLYFYWYRQILGQKVEFLVSFYNNEISEKSEIFDDQFSVERPDGSNFTLKIRSTKLEDSAMYFCASRGLNEKQFFGPGTRLTVL.

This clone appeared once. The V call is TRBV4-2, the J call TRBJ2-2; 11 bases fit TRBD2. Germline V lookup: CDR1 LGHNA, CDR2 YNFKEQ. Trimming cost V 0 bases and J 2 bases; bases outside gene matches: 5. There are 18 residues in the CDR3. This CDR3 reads CASSQEKGLADNTGELFF. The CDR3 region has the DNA TGTGCCAGCAGCCAAGAGAAGGGACTAGCGGATAACACCGGGGAGCTGTTTTTT.